Given below is one T cell receptor beta chain in context. No antigen is known for it. TCRdb's copy holds only in-frame clones and misses some; the assay was immunoSEQ multiplex PCR. The sample lists about 77,000 clones, around four fifths occurring once. J lost 1 base, V lost 8 bases, and 4 bases had no gene match. The germline V gene has CDR1 SEHNR and CDR2 FQNEAQ (reference sequence). This CDR3 spans 13 amino acids. This sample was included in a study of radiation and T cells in renal cell carcinoma. General observations from the study: Without pretreatment biopsies, baseline tumor clonotype presence was undetermined. Top tumor clonotypes rose in blood 2 weeks post-radiation, then contracted.

As for time point: blood 4 weeks post-SBRT, at nephrectomy. Treatment in this sample: 15 Gy SBRT to primary tumor, nephrectomy 4 weeks later. Nephrectomy followed 15 Gy stereotactic body radiation by 4 weeks. Blood was sampled at baseline, 2 weeks and 4 weeks after SBRT. The J gene is TRBJ2-5, the V gene TRBV7-9; 7 positions agree with TRBD2. Sequences were derived from blood, sampled from a patient whose treatment included radiotherapy and nephrectomy. This TCR was recovered from a woman in her sixties with renal cell carcinoma. The CDR3 reads CASGRLAQETQYF. CDR3 sequence (DNA): TGTGCCAGCGGTCGACTAGCCCAAGAGACCCAGTACTTC.